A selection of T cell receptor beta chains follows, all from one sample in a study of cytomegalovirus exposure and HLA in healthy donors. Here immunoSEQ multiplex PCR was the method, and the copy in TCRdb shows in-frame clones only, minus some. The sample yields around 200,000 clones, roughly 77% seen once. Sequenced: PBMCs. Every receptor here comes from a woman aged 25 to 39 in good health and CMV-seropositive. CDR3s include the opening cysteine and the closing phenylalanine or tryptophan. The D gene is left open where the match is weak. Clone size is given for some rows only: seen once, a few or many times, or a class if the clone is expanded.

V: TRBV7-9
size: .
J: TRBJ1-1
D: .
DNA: TGTGCCAGCAGCCCCGCCCCACAGAACACTGAAGCTTTCTTT
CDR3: CASSPAPQNTEAFF

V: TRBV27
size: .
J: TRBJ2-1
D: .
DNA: TGTGCCAGCAGTTTTGGGAACAGGGATCCCTACAATGAGCAGTTCTTC
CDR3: CASSFGNRDPYNEQFF

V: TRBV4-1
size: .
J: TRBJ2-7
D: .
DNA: TGCGCCAGCAGCCAAGAAGCCTCCTACGAGCAGTACTTC
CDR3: CASSQEASYEQYF

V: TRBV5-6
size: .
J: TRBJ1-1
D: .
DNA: TGTGCCAGCAGCTTGATCATGAACACTGAAGCTTTCTTT
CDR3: CASSLIMNTEAFF

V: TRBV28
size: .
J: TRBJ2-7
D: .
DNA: TGTGCCAGCAGTTTATACGGTGGAGGAAGGGGGATCTACTCCTACGAGCAGTACTTC
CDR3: CASSLYGGGRGIYSYEQYF

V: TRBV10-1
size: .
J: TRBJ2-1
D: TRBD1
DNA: TGCGCCAGCAGTGAATGGGACAGTGGTATTACCTCCAATGAGCAGTTCTTC
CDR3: CASSEWDSGITSNEQFF

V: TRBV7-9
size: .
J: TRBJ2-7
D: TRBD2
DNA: TGTTCCAGCAGCTCTCCGGGACTAGCGTCTTACGAGCAGTACTTC
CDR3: CSSSSPGLASYEQYF

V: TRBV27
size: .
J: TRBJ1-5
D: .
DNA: TGTGCCAGCAGTTTATCATGGGGAGCCAATCAGCCCCAGCATTTT
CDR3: CASSLSWGANQPQHF

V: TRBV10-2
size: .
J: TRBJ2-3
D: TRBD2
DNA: TGCGCCAGCAGGCGGGAGGGGGCAGATACGCAGTATTTT
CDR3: CASRREGADTQYF

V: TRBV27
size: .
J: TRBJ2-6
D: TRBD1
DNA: TGTGCCAGCAGTTTAGTTTCGGGGACAGAATTCTCTGGGGCCAACGTCCTGACTTTC
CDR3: CASSLVSGTEFSGANVLTF

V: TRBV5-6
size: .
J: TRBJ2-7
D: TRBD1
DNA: TGTGCCAGCAGCTCGACAGGGGCCCCGGAGGAGCAGTACTTC
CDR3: CASSSTGAPEEQYF

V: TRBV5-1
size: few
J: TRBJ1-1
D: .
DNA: TGCGCCAGCAGCTTGGCACCCGAGGACACTGAAGCTTTCTTT
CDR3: CASSLAPEDTEAFF

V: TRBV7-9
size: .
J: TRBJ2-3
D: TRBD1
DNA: TGTGCCAGCAGCTTGGGACAGGGACCGGATACGCAGTATTTT
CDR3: CASSLGQGPDTQYF

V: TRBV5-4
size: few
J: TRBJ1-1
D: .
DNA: TGTGCCAGCAGCTTGGGCTGGACAGCCGCCATGAACACTGAAGCTTTCTTT
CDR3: CASSLGWTAAMNTEAFF